This TCR beta chain was sequenced during a study of blood T cell repertoires in COVID-19. Background on the study: The United States, Italy and Spain were the sources of the acute and convalescent COVID-19 samples. T cells, B-cell-depleted T cells, or PBMCs provided the cDNA or gDNA that served as material.

Germline V lookup: CDR1 LNHNV, CDR2 YYDKDF (reference sequence). Losses at the gene ends were 3 bases for V and 5 bases for J; bases not matched to a gene: 9. The CDR3 runs 15 residues. Original processing methods: The assay estimated nucleated cells by amplifying reference gene primers. Profiling relied on immunoSEQ multiplex PCR, and the TCRdb table lists in-frame clones only, not all of them. The V and J calls and clone size are taken from that table; D and trimming were inferred from the DNA. The sample carries fewer than 100,000 clones, nearly 90% recorded once. This receptor was taken from a man between 65 and 79 years old with acute or convalescent COVID-19. Sequenced sample: peripheral blood. This chain links TRBV15 with TRBJ2-7; 8 bases agree with TRBD1. The CDR3 DNA reads TGTGCCACCAGCAGTACAGGGGGACGAGGGGACGAGCAGTACTTC. This translates into CATSSTGGRGDEQYF.